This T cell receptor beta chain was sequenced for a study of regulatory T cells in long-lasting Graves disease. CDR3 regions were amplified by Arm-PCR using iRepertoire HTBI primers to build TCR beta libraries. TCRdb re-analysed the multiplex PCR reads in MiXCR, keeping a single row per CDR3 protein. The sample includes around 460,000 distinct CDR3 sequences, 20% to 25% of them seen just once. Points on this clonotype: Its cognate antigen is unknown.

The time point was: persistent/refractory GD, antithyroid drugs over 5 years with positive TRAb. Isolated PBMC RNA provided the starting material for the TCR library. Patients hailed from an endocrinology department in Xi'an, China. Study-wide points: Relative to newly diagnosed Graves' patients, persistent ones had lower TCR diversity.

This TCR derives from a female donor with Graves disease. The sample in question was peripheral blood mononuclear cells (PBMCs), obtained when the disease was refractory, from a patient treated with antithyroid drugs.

DNA for the CDR3: TGTGCCAGTAGTATCTGGGGACGGGACATCTCTTTGGCCCAGCATTTT. This sequence encodes CASSIWGRDISLAQHF. The V gene is TRBV19, the J gene TRBJ1-5; maybe TRBD1 (6 bases). Trimming took 3 bases from V and 11 from J, leaving 23 bases between them. The CDR3 consists of 16 residues. Germline loops: CDR1 LNHDA, CDR2 SQIVND (reference sequence).